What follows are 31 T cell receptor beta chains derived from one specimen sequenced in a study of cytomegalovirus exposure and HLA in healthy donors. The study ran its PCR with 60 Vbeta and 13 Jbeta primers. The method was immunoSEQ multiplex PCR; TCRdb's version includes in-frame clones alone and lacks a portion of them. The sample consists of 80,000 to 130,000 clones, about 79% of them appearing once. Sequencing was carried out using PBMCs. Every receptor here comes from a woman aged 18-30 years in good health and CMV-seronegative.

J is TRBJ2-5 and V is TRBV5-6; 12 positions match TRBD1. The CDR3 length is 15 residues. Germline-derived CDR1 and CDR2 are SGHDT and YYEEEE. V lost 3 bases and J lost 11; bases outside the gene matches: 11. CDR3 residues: CASSSTGTGGLEQYF. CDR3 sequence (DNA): TGTGCCAGCAGCTCGACCGGGACAGGGGGCTTGGAGCAGTACTTC.

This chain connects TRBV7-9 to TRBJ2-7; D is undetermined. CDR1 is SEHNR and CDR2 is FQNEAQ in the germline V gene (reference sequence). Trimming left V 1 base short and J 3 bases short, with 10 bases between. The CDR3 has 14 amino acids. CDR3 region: CASSLGAEIYEQYF. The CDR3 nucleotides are TGTGCCAGCAGCTTAGGGGCAGAAATCTACGAGCAGTACTTC.

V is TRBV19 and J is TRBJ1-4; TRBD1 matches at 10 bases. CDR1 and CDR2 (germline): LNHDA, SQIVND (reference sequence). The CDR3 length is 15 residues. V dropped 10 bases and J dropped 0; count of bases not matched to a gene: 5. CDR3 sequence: CATADRGSTNEKLFF. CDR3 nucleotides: TGTGCCACCGCGGACAGGGGGTCAACTAATGAAAAACTGTTTTTT.

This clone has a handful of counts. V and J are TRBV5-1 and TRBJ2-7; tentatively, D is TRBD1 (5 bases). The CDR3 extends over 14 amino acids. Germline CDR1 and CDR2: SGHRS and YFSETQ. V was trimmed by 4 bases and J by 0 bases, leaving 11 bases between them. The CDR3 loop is CASSATGDSYEQYF. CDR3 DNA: TGCGCCAGCAGCGCAACAGGTGACTCCTACGAGCAGTACTTC.

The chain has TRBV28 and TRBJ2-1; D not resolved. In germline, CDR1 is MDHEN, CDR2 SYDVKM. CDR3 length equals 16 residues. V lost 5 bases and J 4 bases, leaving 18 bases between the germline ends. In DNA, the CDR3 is TGTGCCAGCAGTCCATATCTCCGCGGTTCATACAATGAGCAGTTCTTC. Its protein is CASSPYLRGSYNEQFF.

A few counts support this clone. CDR3 sequence: CASRITTGGSQPQHF. The CDR3 bases are TGTGCCAGCAGGATAACCACAGGGGGGAGTCAGCCCCAGCATTTT. The chain links TRBV6-1 to TRBJ1-5; 8 nucleotides align to TRBD1. In germline, CDR1 is MNHNS, CDR2 SASEGT. This CDR3 contains 15 residues. The V and J ends lost 6 bases and 6 bases, in that order; junction bases with no gene match: 10.

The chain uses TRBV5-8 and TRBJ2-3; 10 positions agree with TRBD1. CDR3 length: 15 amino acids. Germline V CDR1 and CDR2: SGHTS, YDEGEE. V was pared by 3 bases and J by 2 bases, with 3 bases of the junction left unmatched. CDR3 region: CASSSTGGYTDTQYF. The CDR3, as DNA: TGTGCCAGCAGCTCGACAGGGGGCTACACAGATACGCAGTATTTT.

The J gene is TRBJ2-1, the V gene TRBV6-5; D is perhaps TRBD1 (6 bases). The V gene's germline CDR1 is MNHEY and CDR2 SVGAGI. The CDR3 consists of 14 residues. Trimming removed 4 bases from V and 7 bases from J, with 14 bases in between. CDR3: CASSWGRPGNEQFF. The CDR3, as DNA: TGTGCCAGCAGTTGGGGGCGCCCAGGGAATGAGCAGTTCTTC.

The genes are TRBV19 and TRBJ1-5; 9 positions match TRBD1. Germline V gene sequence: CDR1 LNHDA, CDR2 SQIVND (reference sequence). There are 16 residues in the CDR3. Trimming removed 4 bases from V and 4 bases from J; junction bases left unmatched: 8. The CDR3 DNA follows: TGTGCCAGTAGTAAGGGGGGGACAGGGTGGAATCAGCCCCAGCATTTT. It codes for CASSKGGTGWNQPQHF.

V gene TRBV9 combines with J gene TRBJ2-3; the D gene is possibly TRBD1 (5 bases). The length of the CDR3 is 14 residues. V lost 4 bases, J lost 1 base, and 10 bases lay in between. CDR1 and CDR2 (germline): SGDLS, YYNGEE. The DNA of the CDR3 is TGTGCCAGCAGCTATACACAGGGCACAGATACGCAGTATTTT. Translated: CASSYTQGTDTQYF.

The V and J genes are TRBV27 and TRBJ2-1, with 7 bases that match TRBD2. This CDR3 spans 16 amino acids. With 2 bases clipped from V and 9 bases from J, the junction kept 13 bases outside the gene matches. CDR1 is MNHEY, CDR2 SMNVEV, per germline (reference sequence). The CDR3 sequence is CASSLGAGALEGEQFF. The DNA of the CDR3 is TGTGCCAGCAGTTTAGGGGCGGGAGCTCTCGAAGGTGAGCAGTTCTTC.

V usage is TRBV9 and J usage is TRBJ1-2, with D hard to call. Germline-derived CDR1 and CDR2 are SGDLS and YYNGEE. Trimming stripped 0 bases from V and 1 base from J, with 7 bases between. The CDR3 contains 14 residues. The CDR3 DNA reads TGTGCCAGCAGCGTAGCCTCAGGTAACTATGGCTACACCTTC. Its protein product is CASSVASGNYGYTF.

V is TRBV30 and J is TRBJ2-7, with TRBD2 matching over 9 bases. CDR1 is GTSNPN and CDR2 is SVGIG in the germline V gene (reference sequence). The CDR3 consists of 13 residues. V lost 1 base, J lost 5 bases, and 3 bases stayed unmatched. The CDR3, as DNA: TGTGCCTGGAGTGGGGCTAGCGGGGACGAGCAGTACTTC. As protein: CAWSGASGDEQYF.

The CDR3 region is CASSQVLARGNTQYF. The CDR3 DNA reads TGCGCCAGCAGCCAAGTCCTTGCCAGGGGGAATACGCAGTATTTT. The chain is built from TRBV4-1 and TRBJ2-3; 7 bases line up with TRBD1. V dropped 1 base and J dropped 7; count of bases not matched to a gene: 8. From germline, CDR1 is MGHRA and CDR2 YSYEKL. CDR3 size: 15 residues.

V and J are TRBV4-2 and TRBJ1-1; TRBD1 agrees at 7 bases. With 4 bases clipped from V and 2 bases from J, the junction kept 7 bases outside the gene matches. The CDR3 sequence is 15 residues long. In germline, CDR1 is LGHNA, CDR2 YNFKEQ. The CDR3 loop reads CASSPRQGVNTEAFF. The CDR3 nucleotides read TGTGCCAGCAGCCCGCGACAGGGAGTCAACACTGAAGCTTTCTTT.

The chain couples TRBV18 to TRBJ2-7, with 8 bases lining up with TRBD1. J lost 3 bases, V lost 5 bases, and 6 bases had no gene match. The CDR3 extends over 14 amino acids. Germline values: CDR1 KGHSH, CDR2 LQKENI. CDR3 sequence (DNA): TGTGCCAGCTCAGGACAGGGTGAGGGCTACGAGCAGTACTTC. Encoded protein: CASSGQGEGYEQYF.

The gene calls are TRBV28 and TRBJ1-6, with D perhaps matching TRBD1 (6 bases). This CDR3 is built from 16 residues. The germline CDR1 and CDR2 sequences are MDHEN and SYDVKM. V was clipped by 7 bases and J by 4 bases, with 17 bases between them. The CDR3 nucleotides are TGTGCCAGCACTCCGGGGGGGGGCGGATATAATTCACCCCTCCACTTT. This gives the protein CASTPGGGGYNSPLHF.

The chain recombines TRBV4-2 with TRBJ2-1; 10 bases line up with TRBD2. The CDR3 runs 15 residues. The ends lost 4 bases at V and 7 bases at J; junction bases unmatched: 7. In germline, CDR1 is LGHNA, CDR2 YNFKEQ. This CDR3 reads CASSPRGSGRNEQFF. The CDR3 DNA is TGTGCCAGCAGCCCCCGCGGTAGCGGGAGGAATGAGCAGTTCTTC.

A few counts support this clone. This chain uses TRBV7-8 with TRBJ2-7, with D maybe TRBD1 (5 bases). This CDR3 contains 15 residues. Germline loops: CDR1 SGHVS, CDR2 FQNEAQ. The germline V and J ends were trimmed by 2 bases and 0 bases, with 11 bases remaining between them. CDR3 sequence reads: CASSLYQGSSYEQYF. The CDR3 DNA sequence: TGTGCCAGCAGCTTATACCAGGGAAGCTCCTACGAGCAGTACTTC.

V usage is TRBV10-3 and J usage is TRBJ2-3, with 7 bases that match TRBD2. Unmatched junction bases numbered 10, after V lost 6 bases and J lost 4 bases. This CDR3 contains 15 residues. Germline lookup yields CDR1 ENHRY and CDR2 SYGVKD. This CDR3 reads CAIRALGGGADTQYF. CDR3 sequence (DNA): TGTGCCATCAGGGCCCTTGGGGGAGGGGCAGATACGCAGTATTTT.

CDR3 region: CASSHASGPKETQYF. The CDR3 DNA follows: TGCGCCAGCAGCCATGCTAGCGGGCCAAAAGAGACCCAGTACTTC. The chain combines TRBV4-1 with TRBJ2-5; TRBD2 matches 8 bases. V was clipped by 3 bases and J by 3 bases; unmatched bases: 6. Germline V gene data show CDR1 as MGHRA and CDR2 as YSYEKL. The CDR3 is 15 amino acids.

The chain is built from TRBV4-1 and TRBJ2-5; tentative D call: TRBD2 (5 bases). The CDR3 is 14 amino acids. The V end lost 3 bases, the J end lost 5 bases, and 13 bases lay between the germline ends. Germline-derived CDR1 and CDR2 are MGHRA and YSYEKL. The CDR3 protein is CASSQRVVWETQYF. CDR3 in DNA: TGCGCCAGCAGCCAGAGGGTTGTGTGGGAGACCCAGTACTTC.

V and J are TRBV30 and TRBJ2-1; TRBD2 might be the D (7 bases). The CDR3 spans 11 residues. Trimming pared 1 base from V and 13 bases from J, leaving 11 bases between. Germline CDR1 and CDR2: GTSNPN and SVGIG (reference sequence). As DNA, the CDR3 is TGTGCCTGGAGTGAGGGGGGGTATCAGTTCTTC. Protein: CAWSEGGYQFF.

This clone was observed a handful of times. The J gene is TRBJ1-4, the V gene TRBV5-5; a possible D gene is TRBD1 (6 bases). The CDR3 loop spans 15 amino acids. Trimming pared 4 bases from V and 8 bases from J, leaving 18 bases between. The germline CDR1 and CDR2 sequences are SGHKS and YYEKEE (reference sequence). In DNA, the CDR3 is TGTGCCAGCAGCAACACAGGGAGCCGAGAGGAAAAACTGTTTTTT. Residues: CASSNTGSREEKLFF.

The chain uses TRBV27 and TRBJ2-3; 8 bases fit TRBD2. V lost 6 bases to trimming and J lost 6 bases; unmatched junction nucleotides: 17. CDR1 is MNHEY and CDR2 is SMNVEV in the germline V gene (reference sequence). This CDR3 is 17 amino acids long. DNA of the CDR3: TGTGCCAGCAGAAGATTCGGGGGACTAGATAGGAAGGATACGCAGTATTTT. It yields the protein CASRRFGGLDRKDTQYF.

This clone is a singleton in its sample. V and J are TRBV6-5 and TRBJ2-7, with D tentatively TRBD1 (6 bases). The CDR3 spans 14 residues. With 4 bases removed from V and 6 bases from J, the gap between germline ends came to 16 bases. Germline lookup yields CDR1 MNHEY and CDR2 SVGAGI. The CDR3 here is CASSFLEDSSEQYF. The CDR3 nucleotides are TGTGCCAGCAGTTTTCTGGAGGACAGTTCCGAGCAGTACTTC.

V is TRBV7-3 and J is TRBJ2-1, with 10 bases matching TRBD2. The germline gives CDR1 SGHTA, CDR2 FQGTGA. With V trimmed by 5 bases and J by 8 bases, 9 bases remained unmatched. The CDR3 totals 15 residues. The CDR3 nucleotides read TGTGCCAGCAGCCAGTTAGCGGGGGGCTTAGATGAGCAGTTCTTC. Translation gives CASSQLAGGLDEQFF.

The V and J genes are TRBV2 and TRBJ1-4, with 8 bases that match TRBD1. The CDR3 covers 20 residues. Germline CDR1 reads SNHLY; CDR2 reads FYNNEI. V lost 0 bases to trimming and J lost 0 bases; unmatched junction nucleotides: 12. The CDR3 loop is CASSEAWGQTGDATNEKLFF. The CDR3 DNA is TGTGCCAGCAGTGAAGCGTGGGGACAGACAGGGGATGCAACTAATGAAAAACTGTTTTTT. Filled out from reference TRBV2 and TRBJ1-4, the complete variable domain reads EPEVTQTPSHQVTQMGQEVILRCVPISNHLYFYWYRQILGQKVEFLVSFYNNEISEKSEIFDDQFSVERPDGSNFTLKIRSTKLEDSAMYFCASSEAWGQTGDATNEKLFFGSGTQLSVL.

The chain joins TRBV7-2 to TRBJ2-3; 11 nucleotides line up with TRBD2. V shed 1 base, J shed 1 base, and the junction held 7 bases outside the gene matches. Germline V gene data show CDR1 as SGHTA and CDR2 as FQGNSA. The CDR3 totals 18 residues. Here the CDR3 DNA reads TGTGCCAGCAGCTTAGTGTGGCTAGCGGGGGGACGCACAGATACGCAGTATTTT. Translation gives CASSLVWLAGGRTDTQYF.

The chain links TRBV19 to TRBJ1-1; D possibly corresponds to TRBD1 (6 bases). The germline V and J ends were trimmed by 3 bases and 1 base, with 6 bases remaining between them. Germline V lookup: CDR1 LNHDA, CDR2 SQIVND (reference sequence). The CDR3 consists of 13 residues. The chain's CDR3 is CASSMGQNTEAFF. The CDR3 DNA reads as TGTGCCAGTAGTATGGGACAGAACACTGAAGCTTTCTTT.

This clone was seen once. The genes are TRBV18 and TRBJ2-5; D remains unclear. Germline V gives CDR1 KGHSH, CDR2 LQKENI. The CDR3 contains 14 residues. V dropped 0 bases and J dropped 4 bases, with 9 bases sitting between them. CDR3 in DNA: TGTGCCAGCTCACCACCTACACAGAGAGAGACCCAGTACTTC. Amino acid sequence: CASSPPTQRETQYF.